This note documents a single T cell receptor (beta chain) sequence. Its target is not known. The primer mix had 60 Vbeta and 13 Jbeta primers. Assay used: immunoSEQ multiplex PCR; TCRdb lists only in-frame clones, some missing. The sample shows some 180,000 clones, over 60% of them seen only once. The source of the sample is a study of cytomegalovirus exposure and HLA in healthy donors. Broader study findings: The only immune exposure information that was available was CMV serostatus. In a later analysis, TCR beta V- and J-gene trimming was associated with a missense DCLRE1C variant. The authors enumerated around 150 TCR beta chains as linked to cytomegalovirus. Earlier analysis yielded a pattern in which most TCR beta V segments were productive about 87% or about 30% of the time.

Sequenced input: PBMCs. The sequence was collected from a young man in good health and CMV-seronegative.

CDR3 nucleotide sequence: TGTGCCAGCCGGACAGGGGTTAATGAAAAACTGTTTTTT. Translation: CASRTGVNEKLFF. J is TRBJ1-4 and V is TRBV28, with TRBD1 identical over 9 bases. The CDR3 covers 13 residues. V gave up 8 bases and J gave up 4 bases; unmatched junction bases: 2. Germline V lookup: CDR1 MDHEN, CDR2 SYDVKM.